The rows below give T cell receptor beta chains drawn from one sample of a study of beta chain features in type 1 diabetes. The assay was immunoSEQ multiplex PCR, and TCRdb's table has in-frame clones only and misses some. This sample has fewer than 500,000 clones; around 13% occur once, and the top ten carry 0.035% to 0.04%. Source material: naive CD4+ T cells from blood. All receptors derive from a young man in good health. CDR3s leave out the opening cysteine and the closing phenylalanine or tryptophan.

J | V | CDR3
TRBJ2-1 | TRBV7-2 | ASSFGQPAYNEQF
TRBJ2-1 | TRBV7-8 | ASIFYGDNEQF
TRBJ2-1 | TRBV9 | ASSPRTSGIEQF
TRBJ1-2 | TRBV19 | ASRPGIPSYGYT
TRBJ2-5 | TRBV30 | ARREARETQY
TRBJ1-2 | TRBV14 | ASSQDPQGGVVGGYT
TRBJ2-7 | TRBV25-1 | ASSRRVYEQY
TRBJ2-7 | TRBV7-2 | ASSLGPSGAEQY
TRBJ2-2 | TRBV9 | ASRIAGDTGELF
TRBJ2-3 | TRBV14 | ASSQLAGAMDTQY
TRBJ2-7 | TRBV6-1 | ASSVDGSSYEQY
TRBJ2-1 | TRBV5-4 | ASSLVGTSGSNEQF
TRBJ1-1 | TRBV29-1 | SVSQGIEAF
TRBJ2-3 | TRBV20-1 | SARVKSSQY
TRBJ2-1 | TRBV7-3 | ASSSIRTLAGGGINEQF
TRBJ2-7 | TRBV5-1 | ASSLNWNGGSYEQY